The T cell receptor beta chain under discussion was sequenced for a study of blood T cell repertoires in COVID-19. Method: immunoSEQ multiplex PCR; TCRdb's copy keeps in-frame clones and lacks some. The data show roughly 380,000 clones, about 89% seen once. Sequencing was performed on peripheral blood. The sequence was obtained from a woman in her 40s with COVID-19, enrolled during active disease.

The CDR3 reads CASSRQTGALQETQYF. Written as DNA, the CDR3 is TGTGCCAGCAGCCGACAGACAGGGGCCCTCCAAGAGACCCAGTACTTC. The J gene is TRBJ2-5, the V gene TRBV5-4; TRBD1 agrees at 8 bases. V lost 4 bases and J lost 1; bases outside the gene matches: 9. The CDR3 is made up of 16 amino acids. In germline, CDR1 is SGHNT, CDR2 YYREEE (reference sequence).